The 19 T cell receptor beta chains reported below all come from one sample, sequenced in a study of Ad26.COV2.S vaccination and SARS-CoV-2 variants (TCRdb year 2021). Library preparation used the immunoSEQ multiplex PCR assay. The clones in this table, taken by TCRdb from immuneACCESS, are in-frame only. Not every clone is retained; where verified, under half of the shortfall comes from an unresolved V gene, and the cause of the rest is unknown. Within this sample are 430,000 or so clones, with 75% to 90% of them counted one time only. The ten largest clones take up about 2.5% of the sample. The sample's treatment or condition label, in plain terms: some 20 received Ad26.COV2.S at low or high dose, single or two shots; 5 received placebo; per-sample allocation not given. For vaccine and placebo recipients, the sequenced repertoires came from samples collected on day 63 after the first injection.

The sequencing used peripheral blood, collected in a trial of Ad26.COV2.S vaccine versus placebo. Source of these receptors: a person aged 18-65 years who received the Ad26.COV2.S COVID-19 vaccine or a placebo.

The rearrangement joins TRBV3-1 (or the pseudogene TRBV3-2) to TRBJ1-6; D unclear. Germline V gene data show CDR1 as LGHDT and CDR2 as YNNKEL (reference sequence). With 4 bases removed from V and 3 bases from J, the gap between germline ends came to 7 bases. The CDR3 is 14 amino acids. DNA of the CDR3: TGTGCCAGCAGCCTGACGGGCTATAATTCACCCCTCCACTTT. This gives the protein CASSLTGYNSPLHF.

The V call is TRBV2, the J call TRBJ2-2; a possible D gene is TRBD1 (5 bases). V was trimmed by 4 bases and J by 3 bases, leaving 9 bases between them. The CDR3 is 14 residues long. Germline V gives CDR1 SNHLY, CDR2 FYNNEI. CDR3 protein: CASSVLGDTGELFF. The CDR3 DNA is TGTGCCAGCAGTGTTCTAGGGGACACCGGGGAGCTGTTTTTT.

This chain uses TRBV5-5 with TRBJ2-7; D not certain. Between the trimmed V and J ends, which lost 0 bases and 3 bases, there was a span of 4 bases. Germline CDR1 reads SGHKS; CDR2 reads YYEKEE (reference sequence). This CDR3 has 12 residues. The CDR3 bases are TGTGCCAGCAGCTTGGCGATCTACGAGCAGTACTTC. Translated, it gives CASSLAIYEQYF.

The J gene is TRBJ1-3, the V gene TRBV2, with 7 bases fitting TRBD1. CDR1 SNHLY and CDR2 FYNNEI come from the germline V gene. V lost 2 bases, J lost 4 bases, and 5 bases stayed unmatched. The CDR3 is made up of 15 amino acids. This CDR3 reads CASSENRGSGNTIYF. In DNA, the CDR3 is TGTGCCAGCAGTGAAAACAGGGGTTCGGGAAACACCATATATTTT.

The chain joins TRBV7-3 to TRBJ1-1, with D perhaps matching TRBD1 (5 bases). CDR1 is SGHTA and CDR2 is FQGTGA in the germline V gene. Between the trimmed V and J ends, which lost 5 bases and 5 bases, there was a span of 12 bases. This CDR3 is 13 amino acids long. In DNA form, the CDR3 reads TGTGCCAGCAGCCAAGACAGAAGAACTGAAGCTTTCTTT. As protein: CASSQDRRTEAFF.

V gene TRBV5-1 combines with J gene TRBJ1-4; D unclear. The V end was cut by 1 base, the J end by 7 bases, with 11 bases between. Germline V gene sequence: CDR1 SGHRS, CDR2 YFSETQ. The CDR3 consists of 14 residues. The DNA of the CDR3 is TGCGCCAGCAGCTTGAACGGGAAGGGTGAAAAACTGTTTTTT. Its translation: CASSLNGKGEKLFF.

This chain uses TRBV9 with TRBJ2-2; the D is unclear. CDR1 SGDLS and CDR2 YYNGEE come from the germline V gene. This CDR3 contains 12 residues. V lost 4 bases and J 6 bases, leaving 7 bases between the germline ends. In DNA form, the CDR3 reads TGTGCCAGCAGCTCGGACGCCGGGGAGCTGTTTTTT. This gives the protein CASSSDAGELFF. Looking up the rest from reference TRBV9 and TRBJ2-2 gives the full variable domain: DSGVTQTPKHLITATGQRVTLRCSPRSGDLSVYWYQQSLDQGLQFLIQYYNGEERAKGNILERFSAQQFPDLHSELNLSSLELGDSALYFCASSSDAGELFFGEGSRLTVL.

Worth noting for this clone: The sample has other DNA sequences that encode this CDR3 too. The J gene is TRBJ2-2, the V gene TRBV7-2; the D gene is possibly TRBD1 (5 bases). V was clipped by 1 base and J by 0 bases, with 6 bases between them. Germline CDR1 SGHTA, CDR2 FQGNSA. This CDR3 has 15 residues. CDR3 nucleotide sequence: TGTGCCAGCAGCTTAGGCAGGGCGAACACCGGGGAGCTGTTTTTT. This translates into CASSLGRANTGELFF.

This clone has only one observation. The chain joins TRBV19 to TRBJ1-1; a weak D match, TRBD1 (5 bases). The V gene lost 3 bases and the J gene lost 3 bases, with 11 bases spanning the gap. The CDR3 length is 14 residues. The germline V gene has CDR1 LNHDA and CDR2 SQIVND (reference sequence). CDR3 sequence reads: CASSIQGFDTEAFF. In DNA form, the CDR3 reads TGTGCCAGTAGTATCCAGGGTTTCGACACTGAAGCTTTCTTT. Using reference TRBV19 and TRBJ1-1 for the parts outside the CDR3, the full variable domain is DGGITQSPKYLFRKEGQNVTLSCEQNLNHDAMYWYRQDPGQGLRLIYYSQIVNDFQKGDIAEGYSVSREKKESFPLTVTSAQKNPTAFYLCASSIQGFDTEAFFGQGTRLTVV.

CDR3 nucleotides: TGTGCCAGCAGCTACCTAGCGGGACTCTACAATGAGCAGTTCTTC. Translation gives CASSYLAGLYNEQFF. V usage is TRBV5-6 and J usage is TRBJ2-1, with TRBD2 matching over 9 bases. Trimming cost V 3 bases and J 3 bases; bases outside gene matches: 4. CDR1 and CDR2 from the germline V gene are SGHDT and YYEEEE. This CDR3 spans 15 amino acids.

This clone was detected only once. The V gene is TRBV29-1, the J gene TRBJ2-1; TRBD2 matches at 8 bases. The V segment lost 5 bases and the J segment 8 bases; nucleotides outside the gene matches: 8. Looked up from germline, CDR1 is SQVTM and CDR2 is ANQGSEA. The CDR3 length is 13 residues. CDR3 sequence (DNA): TGCAGCGTTCAATCCGGGACTAGTGATGAGCAGTTCTTC. Translating it yields CSVQSGTSDEQFF.

V usage is TRBV27 and J usage is TRBJ1-4; a possible D gene is TRBD1 (6 bases). The V and J ends lost 1 base and 3 bases respectively, with 9 bases between them. CDR1 is MNHEY, CDR2 SMNVEV, per germline (reference sequence). The CDR3 is 15 amino acids. Here the CDR3 DNA reads TGTGCCAGCAGTTTATTGGGGGCGGCTAATGAAAAACTGTTTTTT. The encoded protein is CASSLLGAANEKLFF.

The J gene is TRBJ1-6, the V gene TRBV5-5, with a weak D call TRBD1 (5 bases). Germline-derived CDR1 and CDR2 are SGHKS and YYEKEE (reference sequence). The V end was cut by 0 bases, the J end by 3 bases, with 7 bases between. The CDR3 is made up of 15 amino acids. CDR3 coding DNA: TGTGCCAGCAGCTTGGAAAGGGGCTATAATTCACCCCTCCACTTT. It translates to CASSLERGYNSPLHF.

A remark on this clone: One end of the junction is discordant with germline, which a read error may explain. This chain uses TRBV2 with TRBJ1-1; D remains ambiguous. The germline CDR1 and CDR2 sequences are SNHLY and FYNNEI. CDR3 length: 12 amino acids. For the CDR3, the DNA is TGTGCCACCAGTAGTGGAAACACTGAAGCTTTCTTT. Protein: CATSSGNTEAFF.

The chain recombines TRBV29-1 with TRBJ2-4; no clear D gene. V gave up 7 bases and J gave up 0 bases, with 7 bases separating them. CDR1 is SQVTM, CDR2 ANQGSEA, per germline. The CDR3 totals 12 residues. This CDR3 is CSELLAKNIQYF. The DNA for the CDR3 is TGCAGCGAATTACTAGCCAAAAACATTCAGTACTTC.

This rearrangement joins TRBV18 to TRBJ1-1; D is possibly TRBD1 (6 bases). The CDR3 extends over 17 amino acids. The V end lost 3 bases, the J end lost 3 bases, and 20 bases lay between the germline ends. CDR1 is KGHSH and CDR2 is LQKENI in the germline V gene. This CDR3 is CASSPRTPGGGYTEAFF. The CDR3 DNA is TGTGCCAGCTCACCCCGGACCCCTGGAGGGGGGTACACTGAAGCTTTCTTT.

The chain has TRBV4-2 and TRBJ2-5, with TRBD1 identical over 8 bases. CDR1 and CDR2 from the germline V gene are LGHNA and YNFKEQ. This CDR3 is 15 amino acids long. With 2 bases clipped from V and 4 bases from J, the junction kept 6 bases outside the gene matches. CDR3 in DNA: TGTGCCAGCAGCCAAATGACAGGGGTAGGAGAGACCCAGTACTTC. This translates into CASSQMTGVGETQYF.

The genes are TRBV9 and TRBJ2-1, with TRBD2 identical over 9 bases. The germline CDR1 and CDR2 sequences are SGDLS and YYNGEE. This CDR3 is built from 15 residues. Trimming cost V 3 bases and J 8 bases; bases outside gene matches: 9. CDR3 amino acids: CASSAGTSLFDEQFF. The CDR3 DNA follows: TGTGCCAGCAGCGCCGGGACTAGCCTTTTTGATGAGCAGTTCTTC. The full variable domain, with the rest looked up from reference TRBV9 and TRBJ2-1, is DSGVTQTPKHLITATGQRVTLRCSPRSGDLSVYWYQQSLDQGLQFLIQYYNGEERAKGNILERFSAQQFPDLHSELNLSSLELGDSALYFCASSAGTSLFDEQFFGPGTRLTVL.

Comments on this clone: Other DNA variants within this sample encode the same CDR3. J is TRBJ2-2 and V is TRBV27; no firm D call. CDR3 length: 12 residues. V lost 3 bases to trimming and J lost 4 bases, with 3 bases between them. CDR1 MNHEY and CDR2 SMNVEV come from the germline V gene (reference sequence). The CDR3 spells CASSFFTGELFF. CDR3 nucleotides: TGTGCCAGCAGTTTCTTCACCGGGGAGCTGTTTTTT.